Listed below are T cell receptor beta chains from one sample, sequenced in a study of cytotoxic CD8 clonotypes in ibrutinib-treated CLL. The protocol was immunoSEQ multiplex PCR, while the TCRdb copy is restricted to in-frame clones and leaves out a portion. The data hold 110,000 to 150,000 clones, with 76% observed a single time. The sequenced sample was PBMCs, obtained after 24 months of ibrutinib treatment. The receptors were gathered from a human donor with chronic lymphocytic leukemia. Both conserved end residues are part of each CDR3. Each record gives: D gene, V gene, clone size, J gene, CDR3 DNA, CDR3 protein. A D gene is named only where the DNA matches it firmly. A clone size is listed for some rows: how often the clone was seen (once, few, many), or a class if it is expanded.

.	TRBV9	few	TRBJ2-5	TGTGCCAGCAGCGTAGGGATGGAGAAGGAGACCCAGTACTTC	CASSVGMEKETQYF
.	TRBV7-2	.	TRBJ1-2	TGTGCCAGCAGCCCAACCTTGGGGGGTCCGGATGGCTACACCTTC	CASSPTLGGPDGYTF
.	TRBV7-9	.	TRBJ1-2	TGTGCCAGCAGCTTATCACCGGGGGTTGGTGGCTACACCTTC	CASSLSPGVGGYTF
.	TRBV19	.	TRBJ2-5	TGTGCCAGTAGTCCCCCGCGGACAGCCGCGAGGGAAGAGACCCAGTACTTC	CASSPPRTAAREETQYF
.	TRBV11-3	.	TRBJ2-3	TGTGCCAGCAGCTTAGAAGGGGAGTGGGGCGCAGATACGCAGTATTTT	CASSLEGEWGADTQYF
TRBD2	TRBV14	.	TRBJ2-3	TGTGCCAGCAGACCCAGACTAGCGGGGAGCACAGATACGCAGTATTTT	CASRPRLAGSTDTQYF
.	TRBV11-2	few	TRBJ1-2	TGTGCCAGCAGCTTAGACCACAGGTACTATGGCTACACCTTC	CASSLDHRYYGYTF
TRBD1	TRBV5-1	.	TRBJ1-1	TGCGCCAGCAGCCTACGACCGGGACAGGATGAAGCTTTCTTT	CASSLRPGQDEAFF
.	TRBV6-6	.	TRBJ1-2	TGTGCCAGCAGTCGGGGCCGGGCCACGGCGAACTATGGCTACACCTTC	CASSRGRATANYGYTF
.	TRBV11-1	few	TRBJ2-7	TGTGCCAGCAGCTTAAGAAGGGGCGGCGAGGAGCAGTACTTC	CASSLRRGGEEQYF
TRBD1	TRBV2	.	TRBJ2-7	TGTGCCAGCAGTGAAGGGGCAGGGGGACGGGCCCTCGAGCAGTACTTC	CASSEGAGGRALEQYF
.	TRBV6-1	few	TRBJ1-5	TGTGCCAGCAGTGAAAGGGGGAAGAATCAGCCCCAGCATTTT	CASSERGKNQPQHF
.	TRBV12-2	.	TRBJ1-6	TGTGCAAGTCGCTTATACTCGACATTTCATAATTCACCCCTCCACTTT	CASRLYSTFHNSPLHF
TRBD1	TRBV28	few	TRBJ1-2	TGTGCCAGCAGTCCCGGACAGGGCCCGTATGGCTACACCTTC	CASSPGQGPYGYTF
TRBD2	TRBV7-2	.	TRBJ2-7	TGTGCCAGCAGCTTAGCGGGCGGGGGATACGAGCAGTACTTC	CASSLAGGGYEQYF
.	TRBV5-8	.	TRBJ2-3	TGTGCCAGCAGCTTGATGGGGGGGGCCACAGATACGCAGTATTTT	CASSLMGGATDTQYF
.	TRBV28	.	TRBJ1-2	TGTGCCAGCAGTTTAGTGCCAGGGAATGGCTACACCTTC	CASSLVPGNGYTF
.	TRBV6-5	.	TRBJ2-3	TGTGCCAGCAGTTACAGGGTCCCGGGGGCCACAGATACGCAGTATTTT	CASSYRVPGATDTQYF
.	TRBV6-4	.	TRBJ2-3	TGTGCCACCTTGGGGGATACGCAGTATTTT	CATLGDTQYF
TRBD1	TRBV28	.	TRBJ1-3	TGTGCCAGCAGTTTATACCCGGGACAGCACTCTGGAAACACCATATATTTT	CASSLYPGQHSGNTIYF
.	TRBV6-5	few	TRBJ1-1	TGTGCCAGCAGGTACAACACTGAAGCTTTCTTT	CASRYNTEAFF
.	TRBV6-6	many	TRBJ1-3	TGTTCACAGGGAACCAACTCTGGAAACACCATATATTTT	CSQGTNSGNTIYF
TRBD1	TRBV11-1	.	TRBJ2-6	TGTGCCAGCAGCCCCTCGTGGGACAGGGGGCCTGGGGCCAACGTCCTGACTTTC	CASSPSWDRGPGANVLTF
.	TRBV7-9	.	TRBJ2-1	TGTGCCAGCAGCTCTAGGGGGGATGAGCAGTTCTTC	CASSSRGDEQFF
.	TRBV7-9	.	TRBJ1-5	TGTGCCAGCGGGACGTCCAATCAGCCCCAGCATTTT	CASGTSNQPQHF
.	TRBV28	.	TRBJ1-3	TGTGCCAGCCTCTCTACAACGGAGGGTGGAAACACCATATATTTT	CASLSTTEGGNTIYF
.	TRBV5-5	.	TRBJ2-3	TGTGCCAGCAGCTTGTGGGGCGGGACGAGCACAGATACGCAGTATTTT	CASSLWGGTSTDTQYF
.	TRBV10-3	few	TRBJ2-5	TGTGCCATCAGTGATAGGGAGACCCAGTACTTC	CAISDRETQYF
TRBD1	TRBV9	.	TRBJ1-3	TGTGCCAGCAGCGTAAGGACAGGGTATGCGGGAAACACCATATATTTT	CASSVRTGYAGNTIYF
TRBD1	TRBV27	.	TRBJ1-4	TGTGCCAGCAGTTCCCAGGGGGGGCGATCAGAAAAACTGTTTTTT	CASSSQGGRSEKLFF
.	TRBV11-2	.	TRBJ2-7	TGTGCCAGCAGCTTGGTGTCTGGCGGAGCCTACGAGCAGTACTTC	CASSLVSGGAYEQYF
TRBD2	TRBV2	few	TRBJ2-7	TGTGCCAGCAGGGACGCTAGCGGGGGGGCCCCTGATGAGCAGTACTTC	CASRDASGGAPDEQYF
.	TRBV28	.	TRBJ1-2	TGTGCCAGCAGTTGGGCAGGGCGTAGCGAAAGCTACACCTTC	CASSWAGRSESYTF
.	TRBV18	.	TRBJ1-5	TGTGCCAGCTCACCATTCCCCAACAATCAGCCCCAGCATTTT	CASSPFPNNQPQHF
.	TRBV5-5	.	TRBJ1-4	TGTGCCAGCAGCCCCCTGACAGGCCCGGGAAAACTGTTTTTT	CASSPLTGPGKLFF
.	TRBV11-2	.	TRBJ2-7	TGTGCCAGCAGCTTAGGCGGACTCCTCTCCTACGAGCAGTACTTC	CASSLGGLLSYEQYF
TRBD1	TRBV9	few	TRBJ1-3	TGTGCCAGCAGCCAGGACAGGGTTGGAAACACCATATATTTT	CASSQDRVGNTIYF
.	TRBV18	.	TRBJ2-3	TGTGCCAGCTCACCAGGGTCTAGCCCTGGTACGCAGTATTTT	CASSPGSSPGTQYF
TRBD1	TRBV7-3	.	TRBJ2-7	TGTGCCAGCAGCTTAATGGCAGGGGGCCTTCAGGAGCAGTACTTC	CASSLMAGGLQEQYF
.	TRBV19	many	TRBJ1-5	TGTGCCAGTCGAGCCCGCAATCAGCCCCAGCATTTT	CASRARNQPQHF